This paragraph reports one TCR beta chain. Its antigen target is currently unknown. Per-base quality was not reported, and no clone a single base away is much larger than it. The CDR1 and CDR2 encoded by the germline V gene are MGHRA and YSYEKL. Cut back by 0 bases and 9 bases, the V and J ends lie 12 bases apart. Inclusive of the bounding cysteine and phenylalanine, the CDR3 is 14 residues long. The read is trimmed to its CDR3 DNA, 42 bases read in frame from base 1. These data come from a study of OX40 agonist ivuxolimab in advanced cancers. For the wider study: The costimulatory receptor OX40 (CD134) was targeted by ivuxolimab, a fully human IgG2 agonistic monoclonal antibody. Intravenous ivuxolimab was administered to patients every 2 weeks at six dose levels: 0.01, 0.1, 0.3, 1.5, 3 and 10 mg/kg. Of the approximately 54 dose-escalation patients, hepatocellular carcinoma was present in roughly 19, melanoma in approximately 15, renal cell carcinoma in 9 and head and neck cancer in 9. A male proportion of about 79% and a mean age of approximately 60 years, ranging from roughly 20 to 80, were recorded for the dose-escalation cohort. Patients were allowed to have had prior anti-PD-1, anti-PD-L1 or anti-CTLA-4 therapy, and approximately 43% of the dose-escalation patients had previously received checkpoint inhibitors. Partial responses occurred in three dose-escalation patients: two with cutaneous melanoma and one with hepatocellular carcinoma. Peripheral TCRbeta sequencing aimed to test whether ivuxolimab altered TCR sequence diversity and caused clonal T-cell expansion. The paper covers the monotherapy dose-escalation part of the phase I ivuxolimab trial, which included N of about 50 patients.

For sequencing of the TCRbeta CDR3 region, genomic DNA was extracted from the sorted cells. The immunoSEQ Assay was used to sequence the TCRbeta CDR3 regions. Held by TCRdb, this immuneACCESS table contains in-frame sequences only and omits some clones. Under half of the omission traces to an unresolved V gene where checked; the cause of the rest is unknown. Here the sample has over 65,000 clones; approximately 83% occur a single time. Of the sample, just under 2% is held by the ten largest clones. Overall study outcomes, separate from this receptor: The antigen specificity of the peripheral T cells that underwent clonal expansion was not determined. After ivuxolimab, CD8+ T cells had more expanded clones than CD4+ T cells on average. In the 0.1-3.0 mg/kg groups, partial responders were among the patients with the lowest normalized peripheral clonal expansion, particularly in CD8+ T cells. At doses of 0.1 to 3.0 mg/kg, clonal expansion of both CD4+ and CD8+ blood T cells was observed from baseline to week 6. Low levels of normalized T-cell clonal expansion were also seen in some patients who did not respond.

The trial excluded patients who had a history of autoimmune disease or were on systemic immunosuppression. Peripheral blood for TCR sequencing was collected from all dose cohorts at baseline, on cycle 4 day 1, and on cycle 7 day 1. The samples were drawn from a first-in-human, open-label, multicenter phase I dose-escalation trial of ivuxolimab. Adults with locally advanced or metastatic melanoma, renal cell, hepatocellular, or head and neck squamous cell carcinoma were enrolled in the trial. CD4+ and CD8+ T cells were sorted separately from peripheral blood before TCR sequencing. Recombination connected TRBV4-1 to TRBJ1-5; the D gene identity is not certain. This clonotype was obtained from an adult with an advanced solid tumor such as melanoma, head and neck, liver or kidney cancer. Here the sequenced sample was CD4+ or CD8+ T cells sorted from blood, taken in a trial of the OX40 agonist ivuxolimab. CDR3 region: CASSQEGMRPPQHF. The nucleotide sequence is given as TGCGCCAGCAGCCAAGAGGGAATGAGGCCGCCCCAGCATTTT.